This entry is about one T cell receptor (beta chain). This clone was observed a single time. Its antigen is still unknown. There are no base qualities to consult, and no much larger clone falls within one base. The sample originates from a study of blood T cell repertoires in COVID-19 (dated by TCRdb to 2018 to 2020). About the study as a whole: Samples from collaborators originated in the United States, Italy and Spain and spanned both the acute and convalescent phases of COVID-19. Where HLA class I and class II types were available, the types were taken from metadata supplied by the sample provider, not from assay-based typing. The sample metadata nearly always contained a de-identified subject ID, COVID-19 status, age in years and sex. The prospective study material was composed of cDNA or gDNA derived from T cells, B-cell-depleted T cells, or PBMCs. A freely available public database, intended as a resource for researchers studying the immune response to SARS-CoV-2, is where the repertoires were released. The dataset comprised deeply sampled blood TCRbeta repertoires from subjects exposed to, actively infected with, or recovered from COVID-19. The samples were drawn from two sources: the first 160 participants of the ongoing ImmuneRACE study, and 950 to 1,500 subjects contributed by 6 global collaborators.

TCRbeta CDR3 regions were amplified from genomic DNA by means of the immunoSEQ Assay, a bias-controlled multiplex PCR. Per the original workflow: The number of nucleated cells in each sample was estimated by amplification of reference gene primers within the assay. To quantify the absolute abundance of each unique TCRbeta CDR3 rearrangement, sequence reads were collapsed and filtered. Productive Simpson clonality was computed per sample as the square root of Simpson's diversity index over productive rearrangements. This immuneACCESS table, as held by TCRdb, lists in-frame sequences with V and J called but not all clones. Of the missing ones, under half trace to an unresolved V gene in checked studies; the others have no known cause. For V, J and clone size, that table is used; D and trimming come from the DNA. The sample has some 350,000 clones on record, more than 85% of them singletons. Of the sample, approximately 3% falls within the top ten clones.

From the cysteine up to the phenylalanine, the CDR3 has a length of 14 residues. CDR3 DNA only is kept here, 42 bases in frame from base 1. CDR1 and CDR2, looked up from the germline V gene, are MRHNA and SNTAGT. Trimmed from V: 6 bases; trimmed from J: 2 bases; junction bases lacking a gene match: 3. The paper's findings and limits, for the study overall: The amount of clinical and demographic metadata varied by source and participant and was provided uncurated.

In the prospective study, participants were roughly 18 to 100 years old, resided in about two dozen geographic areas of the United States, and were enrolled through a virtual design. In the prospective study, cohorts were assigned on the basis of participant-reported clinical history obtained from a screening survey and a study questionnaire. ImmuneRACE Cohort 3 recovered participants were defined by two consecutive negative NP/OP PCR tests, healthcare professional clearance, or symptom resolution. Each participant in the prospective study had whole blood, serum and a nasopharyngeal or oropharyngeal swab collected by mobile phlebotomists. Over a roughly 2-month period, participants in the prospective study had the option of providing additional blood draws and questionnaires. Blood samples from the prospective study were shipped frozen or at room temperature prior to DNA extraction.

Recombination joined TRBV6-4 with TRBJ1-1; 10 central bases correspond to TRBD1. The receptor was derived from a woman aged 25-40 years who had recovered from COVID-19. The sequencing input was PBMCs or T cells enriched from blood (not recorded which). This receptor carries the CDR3 CASRTGGLNTEAFF. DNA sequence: TGTGCCAGCAGGACAGGGGGCTTAAACACTGAAGCTTTCTTT.